The 10 T cell receptor beta chains below all came from one sample that was sequenced in a study of vaccination effects on CD4 cells after COVID-19. Antigens of these TCRs are unknown. Assay: immunoSEQ multiplex PCR; the TCRdb copy retains only in-frame clones and omits some. The table has roughly 56,000 clones, about three quarters seen once. With about ten days of culture completed, CD4+ T cells were isolated. This specimen consisted of CD4+ T cells from PBMCs cultured without peptide, obtained before COVID-19 vaccination. The receptors here all came from a human donor who received a COVID-19 vaccine.

The chain links TRBV18 to TRBJ2-3; D is uncertain. Germline V lookup: CDR1 KGHSH, CDR2 LQKENI. V lost 3 bases to trimming and J lost 6 bases, with 10 bases between them. This CDR3 contains 13 residues. DNA for the CDR3: TGTGCCAGCTCACCCCGGAACGGGGATACGCAGTATTTT. It specifies CASSPRNGDTQYF.

The genes are TRBV19 and TRBJ1-2, with 7 positions matching TRBD1. The CDR3 runs to 16 residues. Germline values: CDR1 LNHDA, CDR2 SQIVND (reference sequence). V trimming: 0 bases; J trimming: 8 bases; junction bases outside the gene matches: 12. In nucleotides, the CDR3 is TGTGCCAGTAGTATAGATGGCGGAAGGGGGCGAGGCGGCTACACCTTC. Its translation is CASSIDGGRGRGGYTF.

The chain joins TRBV2 to TRBJ2-3; the D is unclear. The length of the CDR3 is 12 residues. Germline V gene sequence: CDR1 SNHLY, CDR2 FYNNEI. V was pared by 6 bases and J by 2 bases, with 6 bases between. CDR3 amino acids: CASRLDTDTQYF. In DNA form, the CDR3 reads TGTGCCAGCAGGCTCGACACAGATACGCAGTATTTT.

The V gene is TRBV6-6, the J gene TRBJ1-3; possibly TRBD1 for D (5 bases). The germline V gene has CDR1 MNHNY and CDR2 SVGAGI (reference sequence). This CDR3 spans 15 amino acids. Trimming left V 0 bases short and J 0 bases short, with 6 bases between. The CDR3 sequence is CASSYSQGSGNTIYF. DNA of the CDR3: TGTGCCAGCAGTTACTCTCAGGGCTCTGGAAACACCATATATTTT.

J is TRBJ2-5 and V is TRBV6-5; D remains ambiguous. CDR3 length: 13 amino acids. From germline, CDR1 is MNHEY and CDR2 SVGAGI. The V end lost 4 bases, the J end lost 4 bases, and 10 bases lay between the germline ends. CDR3 protein: CASSWKGTETQYF. The CDR3 DNA reads as TGTGCCAGCAGTTGGAAGGGTACAGAGACCCAGTACTTC.

This clone came up once. V usage is TRBV19 and J usage is TRBJ1-1; the D is unclear. CDR3 length equals 14 residues. V was pared by 4 bases and J by 3 bases, with 12 bases between. Germline V gives CDR1 LNHDA, CDR2 SQIVND (reference sequence). CDR3 in amino acids: CASSRLNGYTEAFF. Here the CDR3 DNA reads TGTGCCAGTAGTAGATTGAACGGGTACACTGAAGCTTTCTTT.

The genes are TRBV30 and TRBJ1-4, with D uncertain. Deletions cut 1 base from V and 7 bases from J, with 7 bases between. Germline V lookup: CDR1 GTSNPN, CDR2 SVGIG (reference sequence). The CDR3 contains 12 residues. The CDR3 spells CAWSEWGEKLFF. The CDR3 bases are TGTGCCTGGAGTGAGTGGGGTGAAAAACTGTTTTTT.

The chain links TRBV29-1 to TRBJ2-7, with 8 bases matching TRBD1. The V gene end was trimmed by 4 bases and the J gene end by 6 bases; junction bases not matched to a gene: 8. Germline-derived CDR1 and CDR2 are SQVTM and ANQGSEA. CDR3 length equals 13 residues. CDR3 loop: CSVAQGAAGEQYV. The CDR3, as DNA: TGCAGCGTTGCTCAGGGGGCTGCTGGCGAGCAGTACGTC.

The chain employs TRBV7-9 and TRBJ1-5; D is unresolved. Per germline, CDR1 SEHNR and CDR2 FQNEAQ (reference sequence). V lost 3 bases, J lost 5 bases, and 8 bases lay in between. The CDR3 consists of 13 residues. This chain's CDR3 is CASSFEGDQPQHF. Here the CDR3 DNA reads TGTGCCAGCAGCTTTGAGGGAGATCAGCCCCAGCATTTT.

This clone was found once. J is TRBJ1-5 and V is TRBV19; D may be TRBD1 (5 bases). Germline V gene data show CDR1 as LNHDA and CDR2 as SQIVND (reference sequence). The CDR3 covers 15 residues. V lost 3 bases, J lost 1 base, and 10 bases lay in between. The CDR3 is CASSMGVRSNQPQHF. Here the CDR3 DNA reads TGTGCCAGTAGTATGGGGGTAAGAAGCAATCAGCCCCAGCATTTT.